Listed below are T cell receptor beta chains from one sample, sequenced in a study of CD8+CD57+ T cells in acquired aplastic anemia. In TCRdb, the reads were re-called with MiXCR into one record per CDR3 protein. Of about 160,000 distinct CDR3 sequences detected, about 45% appear once; the ten largest clones hold 3.2%. Sequences were obtained from sorted CD4+, CD8+, or CD8+CD57+ T cells (not recorded which) from PBMCs. The source is a human donor with aplastic anemia. The CDR3 runs from the conserved cysteine through the conserved F or W. D genes are given only for firm matches. Rows may omit the clone size; those that give it use once, few, many or a size class.

D gene	clone size	J gene	V gene	CDR3 protein	CDR3 DNA
NA	NA	TRBJ1-2	TRBV20-1	CSATSSRTGGDGYTF	TGCAGTGCCACGTCGTCGAGGACGGGAGGGGATGGCTACACCTTC
NA	few	TRBJ1-3	TRBV6-5	CASSYSTKLDGNTIYF	TGTGCCAGCAGTTACTCAACCAAGTTAGATGGAAACACCATATATTTT
TRBD1	NA	TRBJ2-1	TRBV24-1	CATSDFGTDTQFF	TGTGCCACCAGTGATTTTGGGACAGATACGCAGTTCTTC
NA	many	TRBJ1-1	TRBV7-6	CASSLEYGRDTEAFF	TGTGCCAGCAGCTTAGAGTACGGGCGCGACACTGAAGCTTTCTTT
TRBD1	few	TRBJ1-2	TRBV5-4	CASSSGTASYFYGYTF	TGTGCCAGCAGCTCCGGGACAGCGAGCTACTTCTATGGCTACACCTTC
NA	few	TRBJ1-1	TRBV18	CASSPLDRSNTEAFF	TGTGCCAGCTCACCTCTTGACAGGTCGAACACTGAAGCTTTCTTT
NA	few	TRBJ2-7	TRBV7-2	CASSAVQGAEQYF	TGTGCCAGCAGCGCGGTACAGGGCGCCGAGCAGTACTTC
NA	NA	TRBJ1-5	TRBV10-2	CASSKGTGRQPQHF	TGCGCCAGCAGTAAAGGGACTGGTAGGCAGCCCCAGCATTTT
TRBD1	many	TRBJ1-1	TRBV5-5	CASSLGQGVTEAFF	TGCGCCAGCAGCTTGGGACAGGGGGTGACTGAAGCTTTCTTT
TRBD1	NA	TRBJ2-5	TRBV7-9	CASSYGQGRETQYF	TGTGCCAGCAGCTACGGACAGGGGCGAGAGACCCAGTACTTC
NA	few	TRBJ1-2	TRBV29-1	CSVDLGNPFGYTF	TGCAGCGTTGATCTTGGTAATCCATTTGGCTACACCTTC
TRBD2	many	TRBJ2-3	TRBV11-2	CASSHASGRAYTDTQYF	TGTGCCAGCAGCCACGCTAGCGGGAGGGCCTACACAGATACGCAGTATTTT
NA	many	TRBJ2-2	TRBV5-1	CASSNQGTGELFF	TGCGCCAGCAGCAATCAGGGGACCGGGGAGCTGTTTTTT
NA	many	TRBJ1-2	TRBV27	CASSYSGTRGTNYGYTF	TGTGCCAGCAGTTACTCAGGGACCAGGGGTACTAACTATGGCTACACCTTC
NA	NA	TRBJ2-1	TRBV7-6	CASSLTSGSSYEQFF	TGTGCCAGCAGCTTAACCAGCGGGTCCTCCTATGAGCAGTTCTTC
NA	NA	TRBJ2-7	TRBV10-3	CAITSAYEQYF	TGTGCCATCACGTCGGCCTACGAGCAGTACTTC
TRBD2	few	TRBJ2-3	TRBV20-1	CSARTSGMSTDTQYF	TGCAGTGCTCGGACTAGCGGGATGAGCACAGATACGCAGTATTTT
NA	NA	TRBJ1-2	TRBV15	CATSKSTNYGYTF	TGTGCCACCAGCAAGTCCACTAACTATGGCTACACCTTC
NA	many	TRBJ1-5	TRBV2	CASDQGLEQPQHF	TGTGCCAGCGATCAGGGATTGGAACAGCCCCAGCATTTT
NA	many	TRBJ1-6	TRBV27	CASSLPGFESPLHF	TGTGCCAGCAGTTTACCAGGTTTTGAGTCACCCCTCCACTTT
TRBD1	many	TRBJ1-2	TRBV2	CASSQGADGYTF	TGTGCCAGCAGTCAGGGGGCAGATGGCTACACCTTC
NA	NA	TRBJ1-5	TRBV19	CASSMINQPQHF	TGTGCCAGTAGTATGATCAATCAGCCCCAGCATTTT
NA	many	TRBJ1-5	TRBV6-1	CASSPLRNQPQHF	TGTGCCAGCAGTCCCCTACGCAATCAGCCCCAGCATTTT
NA	NA	TRBJ2-7	TRBV15	CATSRDGGRSYEQYF	TGTGCCACCAGCAGAGATGGGGGGCGCTCCTACGAGCAGTACTTC
NA	NA	TRBJ1-5	TRBV7-8	CASSSYRDQPQHF	TGTGCCAGCAGCTCCTACAGGGACCAGCCCCAGCATTTT
NA	NA	TRBJ1-5	TRBV10-3	CAIRGLPNEPQHF	TGTGCCATCAGGGGACTCCCCAATGAGCCCCAGCATTTT
NA	many	TRBJ1-2	TRBV5-5	CASSLVGQPSYTF	TGTGCCAGCAGCTTGGTAGGACAACCAAGCTACACCTTC
TRBD1	medium-sized	TRBJ2-7	TRBV14	CASSPWDRTYEQYF	TGTGCCAGCAGCCCTTGGGACAGGACCTACGAGCAGTACTTC
TRBD1	few	TRBJ1-1	TRBV24-1	CATRGQEGNTEAFF	TGTGCCACCAGGGGACAGGAAGGGAACACTGAAGCTTTCTTT
NA	few	TRBJ2-1	TRBV13	CASSRDSTRFF	TGTGCCAGCAGCCGCGACAGCACTCGATTCTTC
NA	NA	TRBJ1-1	TRBV3-1	CASSQDEKGRTEAFF	TGTGCCAGCAGCCAAGATGAAAAGGGCCGGACTGAAGCTTTCTTT
NA	NA	TRBJ1-2	TRBV2	CASSENRVRGYTF	TGTGCCAGCAGTGAGAACAGGGTGAGGGGCTACACCTTC
NA	many	TRBJ1-2	TRBV29-1	CSVETIEGGRIDYGYTF	TGCAGCGTTGAAACTATCGAGGGTGGTCGGATTGATTATGGCTACACCTTC
TRBD1	many	TRBJ1-4	TRBV5-1	CASSLHAQGNEKLFF	TGCGCCAGCAGCTTGCATGCACAGGGGAATGAAAAACTGTTTTTT
NA	many	TRBJ2-7	TRBV6-2/TRBV6-3	CASGRQSYEQYF	TGTGCCAGCGGCCGACAGTCCTACGAGCAGTACTTC
NA	NA	TRBJ2-3	TRBV2	CASSETTDTQYF	TGTGCCAGCAGTGAGACCACAGATACGCAGTATTTT
NA	NA	TRBJ1-2	TRBV15	CATSRGAANYGYTF	TGTGCCACCAGCAGAGGTGCAGCCAACTATGGCTACACCTTC
NA	NA	TRBJ1-1	TRBV6-2/TRBV6-3	CASSSTGPKNTEAFF	TGTGCCAGCAGTTCAACTGGACCCAAGAACACTGAAGCTTTCTTT
NA	NA	TRBJ1-2	TRBV7-2	CASRRGGYGYTF	TGTGCCAGCCGCAGGGGTGGCTATGGCTACACCTTC
NA	many	TRBJ1-2	TRBV6-1	CASSATGIRANYGYTF	TGTGCCAGCAGTGCCACAGGGATTCGTGCTAACTATGGCTACACCTTC
NA	NA	TRBJ1-4	TRBV29-1	CSVDGTGEKLFF	TGCAGCGTTGATGGGACTGGGGAAAAACTGTTTTTT
NA	NA	TRBJ2-5	TRBV29-1	CSVTTGTGKITQYF	TGCAGCGTTACGACCGGGACGGGGAAGATTACCCAGTACTTC
TRBD2	many	TRBJ2-3	TRBV19	CASSIDLRTSSADTQYF	TGTGCCAGTAGTATAGATCTTAGGACTAGCTCGGCAGATACGCAGTATTTT
NA	many	TRBJ1-4	TRBV25-1	CASSESGGDFGKLFF	TGTGCCAGCAGTGAATCGGGGGGGGACTTCGGAAAACTGTTTTTT
NA	NA	TRBJ1-1	TRBV29-1	CSVAAGAARYTKAFF	TGCAGCGTGGCAGCGGGGGCCGCAAGATACACTAAAGCTTTCTTT
TRBD1	many	TRBJ2-7	TRBV20-1	CSARTGGAPYEQYF	TGCAGTGCTAGAACAGGGGGCGCGCCCTACGAGCAGTACTTC
TRBD2	NA	TRBJ2-3	TRBV12-3/TRBV12-4	CASSLDLAGGTDTQYF	TGTGCCAGCAGTTTGGACCTAGCGGGGGGCACAGATACGCAGTATTTT
TRBD1	many	TRBJ1-5	TRBV6-1	CASSPGQGSNQPQHF	TGTGCCAGCAGTCCAGGACAGGGAAGCAATCAGCCCCAGCATTTT
NA	many	TRBJ2-5	TRBV19	CASVQGGEETQYF	TGTGCCAGTGTTCAGGGGGGAGAAGAGACCCAGTACTTC
NA	NA	TRBJ2-1	TRBV2	CASSVEAGYNEQFF	TGTGCCAGCAGCGTAGAGGCAGGCTACAATGAGCAGTTCTTC
TRBD1	NA	TRBJ2-5	TRBV7-9	CASSPGTGRKETQYF	TGTGCCAGCAGCCCCGGGACAGGGAGGAAGGAGACCCAGTACTTC
TRBD2	NA	TRBJ2-1	TRBV15	CATSRTQGLAGAVEQFF	TGTGCCACCAGCAGGACCCAGGGACTAGCGGGAGCAGTTGAGCAGTTCTTC
TRBD1	many	TRBJ2-3	TRBV5-1	CASSRDGTGLDTQYF	TGCGCCAGCAGCCGAGACGGGACAGGGCTAGATACGCAGTATTTT
NA	NA	TRBJ2-3	TRBV2	CASSGEATDTQYF	TGTGCCAGCAGTGGGGAGGCCACAGATACGCAGTATTTT
NA	NA	TRBJ1-6	TRBV11-3	CASSTGLSPLHF	TGTGCCAGCAGTACCGGGCTCTCACCCCTCCACTTT